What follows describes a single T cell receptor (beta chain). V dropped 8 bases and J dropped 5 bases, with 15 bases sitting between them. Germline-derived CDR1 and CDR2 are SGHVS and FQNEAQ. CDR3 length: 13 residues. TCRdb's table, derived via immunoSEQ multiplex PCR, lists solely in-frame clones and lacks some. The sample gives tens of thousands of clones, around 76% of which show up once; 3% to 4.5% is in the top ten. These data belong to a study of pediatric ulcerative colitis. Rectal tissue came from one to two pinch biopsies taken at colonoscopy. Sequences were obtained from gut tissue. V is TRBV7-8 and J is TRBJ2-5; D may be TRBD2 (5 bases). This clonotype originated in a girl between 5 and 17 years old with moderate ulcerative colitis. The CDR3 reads CASALIREETQYF. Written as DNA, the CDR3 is TGTGCCAGCGCCCTCATAAGGGAGGAGACCCAGTACTTC.